Described below is a single T cell receptor beta chain sequence and its context. Other DNA variants within this sample encode the same CDR3. The entry originates in a study of blood T cell repertoires in COVID-19. Study in general: T cells, B-cell-depleted T cells, or PBMCs provided the cDNA or gDNA that served as material.

Per the original data handling: Reference gene primers were amplified, and this amplification served to estimate nucleated cell counts. Assay: immunoSEQ multiplex PCR; the TCRdb copy retains only in-frame clones and omits some. The D gene and trimming were derived from the DNA, and the V and J assignments and clone size from that table. The table has hundreds of thousands of clones, around 83% seen once. The V gene end was trimmed by 3 bases and the J gene end by 3 bases; junction bases not matched to a gene: 2. The CDR3 totals 13 residues. Germline CDR1 is LNHDA and CDR2 is SQIVND (reference sequence).

The specimen was peripheral blood. This chain joins TRBV19 and TRBJ2-7, with 7 bases lining up with TRBD2. The clonotype comes from a woman between 50 and 59 years old with acute or convalescent COVID-19. The CDR3 DNA follows: TGTGCCAGTAGTATCGGGGGGAACTACGAGCAGTACTTC. This codes for CASSIGGNYEQYF.